Following are 12 T cell receptor beta chains from one sample sequenced in a study of blood T cell repertoires in COVID-19. Data came from immunoSEQ multiplex PCR; TCRdb stores just in-frame clones and leaves some out. There are roughly 84,000 clones in the sample; around four fifths occur only once, and about 20% lies in the top ten. The sequenced sample consisted of peripheral blood. The receptors stem from a man older than 75 with active or convalescent COVID-19.

The V gene is TRBV5-6, the J gene TRBJ2-1; D is possibly TRBD1 (5 bases). Trimming stripped 3 bases from V and 10 bases from J, with 20 bases between. CDR1 and CDR2 (germline): SGHDT, YYEEEE. The length of the CDR3 is 15 residues. DNA of the CDR3: TGTGCCAGCAGCTACGACAGAACTGCCGGAGCGGAGCAGTTCTTC. Its translation is CASSYDRTAGAEQFF.

The chain combines TRBV6-1 with TRBJ2-2; D is unclear. Germline V gene lookup returns CDR1 MNHNS and CDR2 SASEGT. This CDR3 has 14 amino acids. V was cut by 0 bases and J by 7 bases, with 9 bases left in between. The DNA of the CDR3 is TGTGCCAGCAGTGAAGCATCGAGGATCGGGGAGCTGTTTTTT. It specifies CASSEASRIGELFF.

This clone was seen a handful of times. The chain combines TRBV15 with TRBJ1-5; D perhaps matches TRBD1 (6 bases). This CDR3 has 14 residues. CDR1 is LNHNV, CDR2 YYDKDF, per germline (reference sequence). The V end was cut by 3 bases, the J end by 6 bases, with 12 bases between. CDR3 DNA sequence: TGTGCCACCAGCAGGACAGGTCATGGTCAGCCCCAGCATTTT. Protein sequence: CATSRTGHGQPQHF.

The chain employs TRBV29-1 and TRBJ1-2; perhaps TRBD1 as D (5 bases). There are 11 residues in the CDR3. The germline CDR1 and CDR2 sequences are SQVTM and ANQGSEA. Trimming stripped 4 bases from V and 7 bases from J, with 10 bases between. The DNA for the CDR3 is TGCAGCGTTGTAGCAGGGCTTGGCTACACCTTC. Protein: CSVVAGLGYTF. Together with reference TRBV29-1 and TRBJ1-2, the CDR3 gives the full variable domain: SAVISQKPSRDICQRGTSLTIQCQVDSQVTMMFWYRQQPGQSLTLIATANQGSEATYESGFVIDKFPISRPNLTFSTLTVSNMSPEDSSIYLCSVVAGLGYTFGSGTRLTVV.

This clone was found a few times. The rearrangement links TRBV28 to TRBJ1-2; the match to TRBD1 covers 7 bases. The CDR3 runs 14 residues. Trimming at V came to 5 bases and at J to 7 bases, leaving 10 bases not matched to a gene. Per the germline V gene, CDR1 is MDHEN and CDR2 is SYDVKM. DNA for the CDR3: TGTGCCAGCAGTCCGGACAGGATGTGGAGTGGCTACACCTTC. This gives the protein CASSPDRMWSGYTF.

V is TRBV24-1 and J is TRBJ1-2; D remains ambiguous. Trimming left V 3 bases short and J 4 bases short, with 8 bases between. CDR1 and CDR2 (germline): KGHDR, SFDVKD. The CDR3 length is 13 residues. DNA of the CDR3: TGTGCCACCAGTGATGAGGGAGCCTATGGCTACACCTTC. It translates to CATSDEGAYGYTF.

The chain recombines TRBV19 with TRBJ1-5, with D perhaps matching TRBD1 (5 bases). The CDR3 extends over 14 amino acids. The V gene lost 6 bases and the J gene lost 1 base, with 10 bases spanning the gap. In germline, CDR1 is LNHDA, CDR2 SQIVND (reference sequence). The CDR3 DNA reads as TGTGCCAGTAGCGCACAGGTAAGCAATCAGCCCCAGCATTTT. The encoded protein is CASSAQVSNQPQHF.

There are a few counts of this clone. The chain employs TRBV10-3 and TRBJ1-6; a weak D match, TRBD1 (6 bases). The CDR3 consists of 18 residues. Trimming stripped 2 bases from V and 5 bases from J, with 19 bases between. Per germline, CDR1 ENHRY and CDR2 SYGVKD. CDR3 region: CAISEPRVQGPDNSPLHF. The CDR3 region has the DNA TGTGCCATCAGTGAGCCACGAGTGCAGGGGCCCGATAATTCACCCCTCCACTTT.

This sequence joins TRBV6-2 or TRBV6-3 and TRBJ2-5; the D gene is possibly TRBD2 (6 bases). V lost 4 bases and J lost 3, with 24 bases in between. Per the germline V gene, CDR1 is MNHEY and CDR2 is SVGEGT. The CDR3 runs 18 residues. The CDR3, as DNA: TGTGCCAGCAGTTTCCTGGGACTCCTTACCGCCGATAAAGAGACCCAGTACTTC. It codes for CASSFLGLLTADKETQYF.

The CDR3 loop reads CASSTGQFRNQPQHF. CDR3 DNA sequence: TGTGCCAGCAGCACGGGACAGTTTCGCAATCAGCCCCAGCATTTT. The chain joins TRBV5-8 to TRBJ1-5; the match to TRBD1 covers 7 bases. Trimming removed 4 bases from V and 2 bases from J; junction bases left unmatched: 6. From germline, CDR1 is SGHTS and CDR2 YDEGEE. This CDR3 is 15 amino acids long.

The chain has TRBV10-3 and TRBJ1-3, with D possibly being TRBD1 (5 bases). The V gene lost 0 bases and the J gene lost 4 bases, with 10 bases spanning the gap. Germline-derived CDR1 and CDR2 are ENHRY and SYGVKD. CDR3 length equals 15 residues. CDR3: CAISESQGYGNTIYF. Written as DNA, the CDR3 is TGTGCCATCAGTGAGTCGCAGGGATACGGAAACACCATATATTTT.

The chain links TRBV10-3 to TRBJ2-7, with D uncertain. Germline-derived CDR1 and CDR2 are ENHRY and SYGVKD. V lost 4 bases and J 2 bases, leaving 15 bases between the germline ends. The CDR3 runs to 15 residues. Here the CDR3 DNA reads TGTGCCATCAGTGCAGAAGCGAGCCGCCCCTACGAGCAGTACGTC. It yields the protein CAISAEASRPYEQYV.